The next 21 T cell receptor beta chains were all read from a single sample in a study of regulatory T cells in long-lasting Graves disease. Time point here: newly diagnosed GD, antithyroid drugs for less than 3 months. The TCR library was made from RNA extracted from PBMCs. The TCR beta library used iRepertoire HTBI primers with Arm-PCR amplification of CDR3. TCRdb processed the multiplex PCR reads anew with MiXCR; each CDR3 protein has one entry. The sample yields 680,000 or so distinct CDR3 sequences, 16% seen once. A further study also used this sample, focusing on T cells in Graves' hyperthyroidism and ophthalmopathy.

The source was peripheral blood mononuclear cells (PBMCs), collected at new diagnosis, from a patient treated with antithyroid drugs. The receptors derive from a woman aged 25 to 45 with Graves disease.

CDR3 in DNA: TGTGCCAGCACTCCTTTGCGGGGGGATAGCAATCAGCCCCAGCATTTT. This codes for CASTPLRGDSNQPQHF. This rearrangement joins TRBV19 to TRBJ1-5; D perhaps matches TRBD1 (5 bases). This CDR3 has 16 amino acids. The ends were cut back, 9 bases at V and 0 bases at J, with 18 bases in the middle. Germline loops: CDR1 LNHDA, CDR2 SQIVND (reference sequence).

This rearrangement joins TRBV4-1 to TRBJ1-1, with a tentative D call TRBD1 (6 bases). The ends were cut back, 3 bases at V and 4 bases at J, with 15 bases in the middle. Looked up from germline, CDR1 is MGHRA and CDR2 is YSYEKL. This CDR3 is 15 amino acids long. The CDR3 DNA sequence: TGCGCCAGCAGCCAGGGACATGGGATGTTCACTGAAGCTTTCTTT. Its translation: CASSQGHGMFTEAFF.

This clonotype showed up many times. The chain uses TRBV28 and TRBJ2-5, with D perhaps assigned TRBD1 or TRBD2 (6 bases each). Per the germline V gene, CDR1 is MDHEN and CDR2 is SYDVKM. V was pared by 6 bases and J by 4 bases, with 12 bases between. This CDR3 has 13 amino acids. The CDR3 region has the DNA TGTGCCAGCAGGCCACAGGGAGGAGAGACCCAGTACTTC. This translates into CASRPQGGETQYF.

This clonotype was detected only a few times. The gene calls are TRBV20-1 and TRBJ2-1, with 10 bases fitting TRBD1. CDR3 size: 15 residues. CDR1 is DFQATT and CDR2 is SNEGSKA in the germline V gene (reference sequence). Losses at the gene ends were 0 bases for V and 7 bases for J; bases not matched to a gene: 6. The CDR3, as DNA: TGCAGTGCTAGAGACGGGACAGGGGTTTCAAATGAGCAGTTCTTC. This translates into CSARDGTGVSNEQFF.

This clonotype was found many times. The chain joins TRBV28 to TRBJ2-7, with D hard to call. The CDR3 sequence is 11 residues long. Trimming cost V 6 bases and J 4 bases, with 7 bases left between them. Germline CDR1 reads MDHEN; CDR2 reads SYDVKM. This CDR3 is CASRLEYEQYF. The CDR3 bases are TGTGCCAGCAGGCTGGAATACGAGCAGTACTTC.

This clonotype has a count of ten or more. The chain is built from TRBV5-1 and TRBJ1-1; TRBD1 is a possible D gene (5 bases). V was clipped by 7 bases and J by 2 bases, with 15 bases between them. CDR1 and CDR2 from the germline V gene are SGHRS and YFSETQ. CDR3 length: 14 amino acids. In nucleotides, the CDR3 is TGCGCCAGCGGTTCCCAGGGAGGAAACACTGAAGCTTTCTTT. This codes for CASGSQGGNTEAFF.

V usage is TRBV27 and J usage is TRBJ1-4; no reliable D call. V was pared by 3 bases and J by 4 bases, with 9 bases between. The CDR3 has 14 amino acids. In germline, CDR1 is MNHEY, CDR2 SMNVEV (reference sequence). The CDR3 region has the DNA TGTGCCAGCAGTTTCAGCGGATTTAATGAAAAACTGTTTTTT. Its protein product is CASSFSGFNEKLFF.

J is TRBJ1-6 and V is TRBV7-2; D is unresolved. The CDR3 covers 16 residues. V was clipped by 4 bases and J by 0 bases, with 10 bases between them. Per germline, CDR1 SGHTA and CDR2 FQGNSA. The CDR3 loop reads CASSSRASSYNSPLHF. The CDR3 DNA is TGTGCCAGCAGCTCCCGTGCGAGCTCCTATAATTCACCCCTCCACTTT.

This clonotype has ten or more counts. V gene TRBV28 combines with J gene TRBJ2-1; 14 bases map to TRBD2. The germline V gene encodes CDR1 MDHEN and CDR2 SYDVKM. CDR3 length equals 16 residues. V gave up 5 bases and J gave up 8 bases; unmatched junction bases: 8. The CDR3: CASSLWGLAGVDEQFF. In DNA, the CDR3 is TGTGCCAGCAGTCTGTGGGGACTAGCGGGAGTAGATGAGCAGTTCTTC.

V and J are TRBV28 and TRBJ1-1; the D gene is possibly TRBD1 (6 bases). This CDR3 is 15 amino acids long. Germline loops: CDR1 MDHEN, CDR2 SYDVKM. The V end was cut by 2 bases, the J end by 5 bases, with 15 bases between. CDR3 bases: TGTGCCAGCAGTTTACTCCTGGAAGGGGGGACTGAAGCTTTCTTT. Translation: CASSLLLEGGTEAFF.

This clonotype occurred a few times. This chain uses TRBV12-3 or TRBV12-4 with TRBJ2-7; D not certain. The CDR3 is made up of 14 amino acids. Trimming cost V 5 bases and J 4 bases, with 15 bases left between them. As DNA, the CDR3 is TGTGCCAGCAGTCCAACATCCACCATATACGAGCAGTACTTC. This translates into CASSPTSTIYEQYF.

In its sample, this clonotype was seen a few times. The chain carries TRBV18 and TRBJ2-7, with 7 positions matching TRBD1. The CDR3 is 15 residues long. Looked up from germline, CDR1 is KGHSH and CDR2 is LQKENI. V gave up 1 base and J gave up 0 bases; unmatched junction bases: 3. The CDR3 nucleotides read TGTGCCAGCTCACCACGTAGGACAGGCTCCTACGAGCAGTACTTC. Translation: CASSPRRTGSYEQYF.

This clonotype was counted only a few times. V gene TRBV20-1 combines with J gene TRBJ2-5; D is ambiguous. The CDR3 has 14 residues. V was cut by 3 bases and J by 5 bases, with 16 bases left in between. Germline V gene sequence: CDR1 DFQATT, CDR2 SNEGSKA (reference sequence). In DNA, the CDR3 is TGCAGTGCTAGTGGTGTACGATCCACGGAGACCCAGTACTTC. This translates into CSASGVRSTETQYF.

The table lists this clonotype with many counts. The V call is TRBV6-1, the J call TRBJ2-7; weak D call: TRBD1 (6 bases). The V gene's germline CDR1 is MNHNS and CDR2 SASEGT. V was shortened by 8 bases and J by 3 bases, with 17 bases between the two germline ends. This CDR3 contains 14 residues. CDR3 amino acids: CASFSTGSGYEQYF. DNA of the CDR3: TGTGCCAGCTTTAGTACAGGGAGTGGCTACGAGCAGTACTTC.

In this sample, this clonotype turned up a few times. The V gene is TRBV6-1, the J gene TRBJ2-7; D remains ambiguous. Germline loops: CDR1 MNHNS, CDR2 SASEGT. V dropped 0 bases and J dropped 2 bases, with 8 bases sitting between them. This CDR3 region has 14 residues. CDR3 sequence (DNA): TGTGCCAGCAGTGAAGCTATAGGCCCCTACGAGCAGTACTTC. It codes for CASSEAIGPYEQYF.

This clonotype appeared many times. This chain joins TRBV6-1 and TRBJ1-3, with D hard to call. CDR3 length: 15 residues. With 5 bases removed from V and 0 bases from J, the gap between germline ends came to 11 bases. Germline CDR1 MNHNS, CDR2 SASEGT. The DNA of the CDR3 is TGTGCCAGCAGTCCGAGACCGGTCTCTGGAAACACCATATATTTT. This translates into CASSPRPVSGNTIYF.

This clonotype was counted many times. The gene calls are TRBV5-1 and TRBJ2-1, with 12 bases that match TRBD2. This CDR3 has 17 amino acids. With V trimmed by 0 bases and J by 2 bases, 3 bases remained unmatched. Germline loops: CDR1 SGHRS, CDR2 YFSETQ. CDR3 region: CASSLALAGGAYNEQFF. CDR3 coding DNA: TGCGCCAGCAGCTTGGCCCTAGCGGGAGGGGCCTACAATGAGCAGTTCTTC.

In its sample, this clonotype was seen a few times. This CDR3 is CSVARESGNEKLFF. CDR3 in DNA: TGCAGCGTTGCCCGGGAATCGGGTAATGAAAAACTGTTTTTT. The rearrangement uses TRBV29-1 and TRBJ1-4; no firm D call. The CDR3 spans 14 residues. The ends were cut back, 4 bases at V and 4 bases at J, with 13 bases in the middle. Germline lookup yields CDR1 SQVTM and CDR2 ANQGSEA.

Many counts were recorded for this clonotype. This sequence joins TRBV28 and TRBJ2-1; TRBD1 aligns across 7 bases. The CDR3 has 15 residues. From germline, CDR1 is MDHEN and CDR2 SYDVKM. After removal of 1 base from V and 8 bases from J, the junction contained 8 bases not matched to a gene. The CDR3 nucleotides are TGTGCCAGCAGTTTATCCAGGGGGAATGCAGATGAGCAGTTCTTC. Its protein product is CASSLSRGNADEQFF. Supplemented by reference TRBV28 and TRBJ2-1, the full variable domain reads DVKVTQSSRYLVKRTGEKVFLECVQDMDHENMFWYRQDPGLGLRLIYFSYDVKMKEKGDIPEGYSVSREKKERFSLILESASTNQTSMYLCASSLSRGNADEQFFGPGTRLTVL.

This clonotype was picked up a small number of times. The V call is TRBV5-6, the J call TRBJ1-6; D gene unclear. The CDR3 runs to 15 residues. Germline V gene sequence: CDR1 SGHDT, CDR2 YYEEEE. V lost 3 bases to trimming and J lost 3 bases, with 10 bases between them. CDR3 sequence reads: CASSSNMLYNSPLHF. The CDR3 nucleotides read TGTGCCAGCAGCTCGAATATGCTCTATAATTCACCCCTCCACTTT.

This clonotype was counted at least ten times. This rearrangement joins TRBV24-1 to TRBJ2-1; perhaps TRBD2 as D (6 bases). There are 15 residues in the CDR3. Germline loops: CDR1 KGHDR, CDR2 SFDVKD. Between the trimmed V and J ends, which lost 3 bases and 0 bases, there was a span of 8 bases. CDR3 sequence: CATSDAGSSYNEQFF. The DNA for the CDR3 is TGTGCCACCAGTGATGCGGGAAGCTCCTACAATGAGCAGTTCTTC.